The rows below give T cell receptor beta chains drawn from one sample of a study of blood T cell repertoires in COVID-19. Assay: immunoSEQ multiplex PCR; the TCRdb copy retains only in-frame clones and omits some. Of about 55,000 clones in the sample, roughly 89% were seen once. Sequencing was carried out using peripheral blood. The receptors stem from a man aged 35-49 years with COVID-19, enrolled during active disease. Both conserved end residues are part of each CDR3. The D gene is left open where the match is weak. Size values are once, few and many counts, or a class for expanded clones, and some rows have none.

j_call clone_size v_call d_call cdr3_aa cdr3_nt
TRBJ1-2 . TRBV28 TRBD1 CASSGQGVNYGYTF TGTGCCAGCAGTGGACAGGGGGTGAACTATGGCTACACCTTC
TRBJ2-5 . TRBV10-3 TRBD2 CAISEPGGQTQYF TGTGCCATCAGTGAGCCGGGGGGACAGACCCAGTACTTC
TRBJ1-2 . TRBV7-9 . CASSPTEIYNYGYTF TGTGCCAGCAGCCCGACAGAGATCTATAACTATGGCTACACCTTC
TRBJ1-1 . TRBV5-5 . CASSLVAVTEAFF TGTGCCAGCAGCTTGGTGGCAGTCACTGAAGCTTTCTTT
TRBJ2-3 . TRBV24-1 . CATSLADTDTQYF TGTGCCACCAGTTTAGCCGACACAGATACGCAGTATTTT
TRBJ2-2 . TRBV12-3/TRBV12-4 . CASSQVVTGELFF TGTGCCAGCAGTCAGGTAGTGACCGGGGAGCTGTTTTTT
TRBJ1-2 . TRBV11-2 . CASSSYGVEGYTF TGTGCCAGCAGCTCCTACGGGGTGGAGGGCTACACCTTC
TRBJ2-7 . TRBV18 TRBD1 CASSLLPGQGTYEQYF TGTGCCAGCTCACTCCTCCCGGGACAGGGAACCTACGAGCAGTACTTC
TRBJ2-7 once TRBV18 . CASSPTGFYEQYF TGTGCCAGCTCACCGACAGGATTTTACGAGCAGTACTTC
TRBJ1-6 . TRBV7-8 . CASSLASRTGSNSPLHF TGTGCCAGCAGCTTAGCTAGCCGAACAGGGAGTAATTCACCCCTCCACTTT
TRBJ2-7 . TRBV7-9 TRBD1 CASSDSGGTYEQYF TGTGCCAGCAGCGATTCAGGGGGCACCTACGAGCAGTACTTC
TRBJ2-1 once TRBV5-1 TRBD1 CASSLAGQGAFNEQFF TGCGCCAGCAGCTTGGCCGGACAGGGGGCCTTTAATGAGCAGTTCTTC
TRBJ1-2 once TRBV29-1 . CSALAGSVEGANYGYTF TGCAGCGCACTCGCCGGGTCAGTGGAGGGAGCTAACTATGGCTACACCTTC
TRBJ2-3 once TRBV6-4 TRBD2 CASSERGGADTQYF TGTGCCAGCAGTGAGCGGGGGGGGGCAGATACGCAGTATTTT
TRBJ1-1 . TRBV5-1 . CASSLEGGPGDTEAFF TGCGCCAGCAGCTTGGAGGGGGGGCCCGGGGACACTGAAGCTTTCTTT
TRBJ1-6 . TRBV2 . CANRPGYDNSPLHF TGTGCCAACCGTCCGGGGTACGATAATTCACCCCTCCACTTT
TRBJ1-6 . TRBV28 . CATCLGTENSPLHF TGTGCCACCTGTTTAGGAACAGAAAATTCACCCCTCCACTTT
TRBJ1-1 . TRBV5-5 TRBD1 CASSFQGASTEAFF TGTGCCAGCAGCTTCCAGGGGGCGAGCACTGAAGCTTTCTTT
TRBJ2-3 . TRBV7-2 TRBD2 CASSPRLAGGDTQYF TGTGCCAGCAGCCCTCGACTAGCGGGGGGGGACACGCAGTATTTT
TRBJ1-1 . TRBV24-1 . CATSDGLGDTEAFF TGTGCCACCAGTGATGGACTGGGAGACACTGAAGCTTTCTTT
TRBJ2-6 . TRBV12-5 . CASGPGDSGANVLTF TGTGCTAGTGGACCCGGGGACTCTGGGGCCAACGTCCTGACTTTC
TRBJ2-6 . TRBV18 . CASSPKFAGSGANVLTF TGTGCCAGCTCACCTAAGTTCGCAGGGTCCGGGGCCAACGTCCTGACTTTC
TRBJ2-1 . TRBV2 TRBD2 CASNVLRGGHEQFF TGTGCCAGCAATGTCTTGCGGGGGGGTCATGAGCAGTTCTTC
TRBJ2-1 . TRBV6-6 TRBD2 CASSLQRGGSRLAGSNEQFF TGTGCCAGCAGCCTGCAACGGGGGGGGTCGAGACTAGCGGGATCTAATGAGCAGTTCTTC
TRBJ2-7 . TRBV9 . CASSVASGTSSYEQYF TGTGCCAGCAGCGTAGCTTCAGGGACATCGTCCTACGAGCAGTACTTC
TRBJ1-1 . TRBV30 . CAWSVLRGMNTEAFF TGTGCCTGGAGTGTACTGCGGGGGATGAACACTGAAGCTTTCTTT
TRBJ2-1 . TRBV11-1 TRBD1 CASSRDRGPFNEQFF TGTGCCAGCAGCCGGGACAGGGGCCCTTTCAATGAGCAGTTCTTC
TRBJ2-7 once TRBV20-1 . CSASHGGTNEQYF TGCAGTGCTAGTCATGGGGGCACGAACGAGCAGTACTTC
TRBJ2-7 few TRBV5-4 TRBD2 CASSFRPGTSGSRDEQYF TGTGCCAGCAGCTTCCGCCCGGGGACTAGCGGGAGTAGAGACGAGCAGTACTTC
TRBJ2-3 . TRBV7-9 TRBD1 CASSRTGTGSTDTQYF TGTGCCAGCAGCCGAACCGGGACAGGGAGCACAGATACGCAGTATTTT
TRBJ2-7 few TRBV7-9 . CASSLAATDYEQYF TGTGCCAGCAGCTTAGCGGCGACAGACTACGAGCAGTACTTC
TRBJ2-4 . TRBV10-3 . CAISGGEVAKNIQYF TGTGCCATCAGTGGCGGTGAGGTGGCCAAAAACATTCAGTACTTC
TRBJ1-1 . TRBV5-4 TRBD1 CASHRGQANTEAFF TGTGCCAGCCACCGGGGACAGGCGAACACTGAAGCTTTCTTT
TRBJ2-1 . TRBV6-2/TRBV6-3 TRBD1 CASSSQGQGRYNEQFF TGTGCCAGCAGTTCACAGGGACAGGGAAGGTACAATGAGCAGTTCTTC
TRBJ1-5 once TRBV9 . CASSVGGGREPQHF TGTGCCAGCAGCGTTGGGGGGGGGCGCGAGCCCCAGCATTTT
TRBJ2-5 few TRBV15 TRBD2 CATSKRGGRTETQYF TGTGCCACCAGCAAACGAGGCGGGAGAACTGAGACCCAGTACTTC
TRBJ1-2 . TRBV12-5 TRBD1 CASGFQGGYGYTF TGTGCTAGTGGTTTTCAGGGGGGCTATGGCTACACCTTC
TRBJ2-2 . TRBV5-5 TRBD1 CASSSEWTGYTGELFF TGTGCCAGCAGCTCGGAATGGACAGGGTACACCGGGGAGCTGTTTTTT
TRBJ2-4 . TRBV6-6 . CASSSFSGTKNIQYF TGTGCCAGCAGTTCCTTCAGCGGAACCAAAAACATTCAGTACTTC
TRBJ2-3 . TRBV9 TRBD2 CASSVGRLAGGGDTQYF TGTGCCAGCAGCGTAGGTAGGCTAGCGGGAGGTGGAGATACGCAGTATTTT
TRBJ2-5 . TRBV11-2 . CASSLDRGPYLQETQYF TGTGCCAGCAGCTTAGATAGGGGCCCTTACCTACAAGAGACCCAGTACTTC
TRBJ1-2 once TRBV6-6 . CASSPWAGANYGYTF TGTGCCAGCAGTCCTTGGGCAGGGGCTAACTATGGCTACACCTTC
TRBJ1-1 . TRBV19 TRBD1 CASSINRGRDAEAFF TGTGCCAGTAGTATTAACAGGGGGCGGGATGCTGAAGCTTTCTTT
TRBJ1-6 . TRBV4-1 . CASSQVLPGDRGGSPLHF TGCGCCAGCAGCCAAGTTCTCCCGGGAGATCGCGGGGGGTCACCCCTCCACTTT
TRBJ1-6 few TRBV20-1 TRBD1 CSASAGQGGGSPLHF TGCAGTGCTAGTGCCGGACAGGGCGGCGGTTCACCCCTCCACTTT
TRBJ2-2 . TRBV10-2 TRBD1 CASNYGTGGFSNTGELFF TGCGCCAGCAACTACGGGACAGGAGGCTTCAGTAACACCGGGGAGCTGTTTTTT
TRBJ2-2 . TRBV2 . CASSESELSGTPNTGELFF TGTGCCAGCAGTGAAAGCGAACTATCCGGGACACCTAACACCGGGGAGCTGTTTTTT
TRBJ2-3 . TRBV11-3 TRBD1 CASRARSGTGGTDTQYF TGTGCCAGCAGGGCCCGGTCGGGGACAGGGGGCACAGATACGCAGTATTTT
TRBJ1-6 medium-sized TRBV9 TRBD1 CASSDTGGNSPLHF TGTGCCAGCAGCGATACAGGGGGGAATTCACCCCTCCACTTT
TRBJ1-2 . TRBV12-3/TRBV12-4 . CASSSSSYGYTF TGTGCCAGCAGTTCTTCCTCCTATGGCTACACCTTC
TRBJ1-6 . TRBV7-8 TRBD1 CASSFGTGANSPLHF TGTGCCAGCAGCTTTGGGACAGGGGCGAATTCACCCCTCCACTTT
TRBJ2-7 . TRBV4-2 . CASSQARTAYEQYF TGTGCCAGCAGCCAAGCAAGGACAGCCTACGAGCAGTACTTC
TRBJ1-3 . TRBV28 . CARPPLTGPGNTIYF TGTGCCCGTCCTCCTCTAACAGGGCCCGGAAACACCATATATTTT
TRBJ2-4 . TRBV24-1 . CATSDSGIGKNIQYF TGTGCCACCAGTGATTCGGGGATTGGTAAAAACATTCAGTACTTC
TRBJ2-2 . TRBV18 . CASSPREGELFF TGTGCCAGCTCACCACGGGAGGGGGAGCTGTTTTTT
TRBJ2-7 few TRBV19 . CASSTLGGEQYF TGTGCCAGTAGTACCCTAGGAGGCGAGCAGTACTTC
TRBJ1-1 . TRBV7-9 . CASSVFLMAAGQNTEAFF TGTGCCAGCAGCGTTTTCTTAATGGCAGCAGGGCAGAACACTGAAGCTTTCTTT